Here is one T cell receptor beta chain with its context. This specimen belongs to a study of T cells in tumors after PD-1 blockade. Study at large: Prior checkpoint blockade, systemic immunosuppressant use, or anti-cancer therapy within 4 weeks excluded patients.

Germline loops: CDR1 SGHTA, CDR2 FQGNSA. There are 15 residues in the CDR3. The V segment lost 0 bases and the J segment 7 bases; nucleotides outside the gene matches: 1. Tumor or blood genomic DNA was sequenced, with inputs of about 550 ng to 6,004 ng. Sequencing used immunoSEQ multiplex PCR; TCRdb keeps in-frame clones, though not all of them. The sample has roughly 35,000 clones; about three quarters are singletons. This material consisted of PBMCs, taken after anti-PD-1 treatment. The sequence came from a human donor with basal cell carcinoma. The genes are TRBV7-2 and TRBJ2-1, with 12 nucleotides matching TRBD2. The CDR3 DNA follows: TGTGCCAGCAGCTTAGCCCTAGCGGGAGGGAATGAGCAGTTCTTC. Protein: CASSLALAGGNEQFF.